The rows below give T cell receptor beta chains drawn from one sample of a study of type 1 regulatory T cells. TCRdb passed the reads through MiXCR, listing each CDR3 protein once. Of roughly 62,000 distinct CDR3 sequences in the sample, approximately 60% were seen once. The antigens these receptors bind are not known. Sample: cultured non-Tr1 T cells, either the whole culture or a sorted T cell fraction (not recorded which). The receptors originated from a human donor in good health. CDR3s include the opening cysteine and the closing phenylalanine or tryptophan.

j_gene | v_gene | CDR3aa
TRBJ2-5 | TRBV18 | CASSPGTGRLETQYF
TRBJ2-7 | TRBV12-5 | CASGLDTLGASYEQYF
TRBJ2-1 | TRBV20-1 | CSATPTSGRSYNEQFF
TRBJ2-7 | TRBV29-1 | CSVDSRWGTGFNEQYF
TRBJ2-2 | TRBV20-1 | CSATEGAGNTGELFF
TRBJ1-2 | TRBV12-3/TRBV12-4 | CASSAVPNYGYTF
TRBJ2-1 | TRBV11-2 | CASSPARAEQFF
TRBJ1-2 | TRBV5-6 | CASSYDRNYGYTF
TRBJ2-3 | TRBV7-9 | CASSYTTDTQYF
TRBJ2-3 | TRBV20-1 | CSAAHSGRARGDTQYF
TRBJ2-3 | TRBV7-9 | CASSLQGSTDTQYF
TRBJ2-1 | TRBV20-1 | CSATGAPSSYNEQFF
TRBJ2-5 | TRBV14 | CASSQDLGQQETQYF
TRBJ2-3 | TRBV20-1 | CSARAPTGTAYLDTQYF
TRBJ2-1 | TRBV7-8 | CASSRTGTSGNYNEQFF
TRBJ1-5 | TRBV30 | CAWEDKVGMSNQPQHF
TRBJ2-7 | TRBV27 | CASSQPGLGYEQYF
TRBJ2-7 | TRBV5-4 | CASSRPGGPTEQYF
TRBJ2-7 | TRBV7-6 | CASSPSSSGYEQYF
TRBJ2-3 | TRBV20-1 | CSASGTGIFTDTQYF
TRBJ1-6 | TRBV20-1 | CSAREVVSYNSPLHF
TRBJ2-1 | TRBV20-1 | CSARGARGSYNEQFF
TRBJ2-2 | TRBV27 | CASSLSGLANTGELFF
TRBJ2-5 | TRBV20-1 | CSARDLASGRNQETQYF
TRBJ1-5 | TRBV27 | CASSAGVDQPQHF
TRBJ2-3 | TRBV7-2 | CASSSFTDTQYF
TRBJ2-3 | TRBV2 | CASSFTATDTQYF
TRBJ1-4 | TRBV7-8 | CASSLPVGTGRGKLFF
TRBJ2-2 | TRBV5-1 | CASSSGQGGELFF
TRBJ2-3 | TRBV11-2 | CASSPLSSIDTQYF
TRBJ2-5 | TRBV19 | CASSLRVQAAETQYF
TRBJ2-1 | TRBV20-1 | CSAIRASGSNEQFF